What follows describes a single TCR beta chain. Trimming pared 8 bases from V and 5 bases from J, leaving 12 bases between. Germline-derived CDR1 and CDR2 are SNHLY and FYNNEI. The CDR3 is made up of 12 amino acids. Unique molecular identifiers were used in preparing the TCRbeta library. TCRdb itself ran the PCR reads through MiXCR, one entry per CDR3 protein. Among 500,000 to 750,000 distinct CDR3 sequences, 25% to 30% were seen once, and the ten largest hold about 35%. This sample was taken from a study of T-cell reconstitution after alpha-beta-depleted transplantation in children. The source material was PBMCs, sampled before TCRalphabeta/CD19-depleted stem cell transplant. The clonotype originates from a boy less than two years old with Wiskott-Aldrich syndrome, due to receive a stem cell transplant. The chain couples TRBV2 to TRBJ2-5; D unresolved. The CDR3 DNA is TGTGCCAGCTCCCCCGCGGAGGAGACCCAGTACTTC. Its protein product is CASSPAEETQYF.